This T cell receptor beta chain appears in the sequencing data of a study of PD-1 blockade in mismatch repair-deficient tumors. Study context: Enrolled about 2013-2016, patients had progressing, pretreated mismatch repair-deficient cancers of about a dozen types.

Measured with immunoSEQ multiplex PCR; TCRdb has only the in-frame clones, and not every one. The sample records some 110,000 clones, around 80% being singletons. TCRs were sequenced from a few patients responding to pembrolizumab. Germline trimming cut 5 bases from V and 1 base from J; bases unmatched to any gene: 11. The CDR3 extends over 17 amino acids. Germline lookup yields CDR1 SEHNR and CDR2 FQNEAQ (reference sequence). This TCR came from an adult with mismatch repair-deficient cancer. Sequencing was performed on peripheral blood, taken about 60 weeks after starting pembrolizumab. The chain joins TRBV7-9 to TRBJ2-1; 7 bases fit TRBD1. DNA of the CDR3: TGTGCCAGCAGCGGACCCCCCGACAGGGAATCCTACAATGAGCAGTTCTTC. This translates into CASSGPPDRESYNEQFF.